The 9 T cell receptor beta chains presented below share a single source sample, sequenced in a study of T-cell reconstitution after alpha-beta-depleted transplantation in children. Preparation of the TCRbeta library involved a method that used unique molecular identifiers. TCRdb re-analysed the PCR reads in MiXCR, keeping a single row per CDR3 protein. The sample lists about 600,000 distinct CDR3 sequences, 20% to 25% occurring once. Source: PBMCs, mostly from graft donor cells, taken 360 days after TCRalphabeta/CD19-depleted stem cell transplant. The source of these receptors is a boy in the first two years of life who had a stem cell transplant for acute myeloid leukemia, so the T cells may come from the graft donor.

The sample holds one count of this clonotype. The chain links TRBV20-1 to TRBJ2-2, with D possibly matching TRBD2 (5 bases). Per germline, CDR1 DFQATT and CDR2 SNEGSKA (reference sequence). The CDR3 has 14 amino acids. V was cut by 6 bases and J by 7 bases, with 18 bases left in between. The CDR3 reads CSAKQPLTNGELFF. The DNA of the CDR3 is TGCAGTGCCAAGCAGCCTCTGACTAACGGGGAGCTGTTTTTT.

The DNA of the CDR3 is TGTGCCAGCAGCTTTTTCCCTCCCGAGGATACGCAGTATTTT. Amino acids: CASSFFPPEDTQYF. This chain joins TRBV7-9 and TRBJ2-3; D gene unclear. Trimming pared 3 bases from V and 6 bases from J, leaving 13 bases between. This CDR3 comprises 14 residues. Germline assignment: CDR1 SEHNR and CDR2 FQNEAQ (reference sequence).

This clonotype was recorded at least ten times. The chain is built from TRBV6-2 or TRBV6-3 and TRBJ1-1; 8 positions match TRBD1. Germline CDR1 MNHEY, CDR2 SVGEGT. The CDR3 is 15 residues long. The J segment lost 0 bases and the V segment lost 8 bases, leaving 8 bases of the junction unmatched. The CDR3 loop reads CASGRTGIMNTEAFF. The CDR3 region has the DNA TGTGCCAGCGGACGGACAGGGATTATGAACACTGAAGCTTTCTTT.

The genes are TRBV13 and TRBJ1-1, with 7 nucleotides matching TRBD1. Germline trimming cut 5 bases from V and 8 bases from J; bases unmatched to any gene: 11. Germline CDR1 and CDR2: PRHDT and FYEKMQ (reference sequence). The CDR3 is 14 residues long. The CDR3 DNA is TGTGCCAGCAGCCCGGGGACAGCTCCTCTCGAAGCTTTCTTT. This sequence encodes CASSPGTAPLEAFF. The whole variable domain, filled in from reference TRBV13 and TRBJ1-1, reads AAGVIQSPRHLIKEKRETATLKCYPIPRHDTVYWYQQGPGQDPQFLISFYEKMQSDKGSIPDRFSAQQFSDYHSELNMSSLELGDSALYFCASSPGTAPLEAFFGQGTRLTVV.

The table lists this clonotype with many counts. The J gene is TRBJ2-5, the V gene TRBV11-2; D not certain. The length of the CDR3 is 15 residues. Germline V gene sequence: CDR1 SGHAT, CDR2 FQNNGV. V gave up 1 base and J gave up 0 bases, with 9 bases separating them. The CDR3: CASSLVFLHQETQYF. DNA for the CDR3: TGTGCCAGCAGCTTAGTCTTCTTGCACCAAGAGACCCAGTACTTC.

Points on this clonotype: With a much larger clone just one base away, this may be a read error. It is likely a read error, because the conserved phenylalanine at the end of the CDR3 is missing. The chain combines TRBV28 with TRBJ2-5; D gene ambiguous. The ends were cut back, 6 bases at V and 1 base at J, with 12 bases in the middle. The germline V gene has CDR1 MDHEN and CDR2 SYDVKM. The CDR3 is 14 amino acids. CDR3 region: CASRTRKAQETQYC. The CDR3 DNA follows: TGTGCCAGCAGAACCAGAAAAGCCCAAGAGACCCAGTACTGC.

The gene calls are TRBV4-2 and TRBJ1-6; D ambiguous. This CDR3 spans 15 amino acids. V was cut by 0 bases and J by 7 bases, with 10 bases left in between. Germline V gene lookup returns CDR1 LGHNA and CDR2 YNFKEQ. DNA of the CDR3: TGTGCCAGCAGCCAAGACGACATTTCAAATTCACCCCTCCACTTT. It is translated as CASSQDDISNSPLHF.

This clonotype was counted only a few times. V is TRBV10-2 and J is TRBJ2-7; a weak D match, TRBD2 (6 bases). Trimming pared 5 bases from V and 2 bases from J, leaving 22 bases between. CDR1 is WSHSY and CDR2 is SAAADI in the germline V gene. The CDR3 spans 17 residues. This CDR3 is CASSLRGVGRGPYEQYV. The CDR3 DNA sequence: TGCGCCAGCAGTCTACGGGGTGTTGGGCGGGGACCCTACGAGCAGTACGTC.

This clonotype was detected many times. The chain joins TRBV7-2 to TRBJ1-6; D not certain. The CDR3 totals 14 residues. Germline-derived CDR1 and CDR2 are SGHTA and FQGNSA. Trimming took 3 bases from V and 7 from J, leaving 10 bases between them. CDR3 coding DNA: TGTGCCAGCAGCTTTATCGAAGGAAATTCACCCCTCCACTTT. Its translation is CASSFIEGNSPLHF. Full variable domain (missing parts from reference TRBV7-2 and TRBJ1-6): GAGVSQSPSNKVTEKGKDVELRCDPISGHTALYWYRQSLGQGLEFLIYFQGNSAPDKSGLPSDRFSAERTGGSVSTLTIQRTQQEDSAVYLCASSFIEGNSPLHFGNGTRLTVT.